Here is one T cell receptor beta chain with its context. Its target is unknown. Some clones are missing from TCRdb's copy, which holds only in-frame ones; the method was immunoSEQ multiplex PCR. The sample includes about 34,000 clones, approximately 82% of them seen just once. There was relapse after autologous stem cell transplantation in every patient, and there was variation in brentuximab vedotin exposure. This record belongs to a study of PD-1 blockade in classical Hodgkin lymphoma. Study conclusions and caveats: Researchers reported that CD4+ TCR diversity, though not CD8+, rose significantly by C4D1.

The germline V gene has CDR1 SGHTA and CDR2 FQGNSA. Trimming cost V 2 bases and J 4 bases, with 14 bases left between them. The CDR3 extends over 15 amino acids. The receptor comes from a human donor with classical Hodgkin lymphoma. The sequencing here drew on peripheral blood mononuclear cells (PBMCs), taken before the second cycle of nivolumab. This sequence joins TRBV7-2 and TRBJ1-2, with D possibly matching TRBD1 (5 bases). Written as DNA, the CDR3 is TGTGCCAGCAGCTTAACCGCCCCGGGGGGCTATGGCTACACCTTC. Its translation is CASSLTAPGGYGYTF.